This record concerns one T cell receptor beta chain sequence. The antigen is not known. This CDR3 comprises 16 residues. The V gene end was trimmed by 3 bases and the J gene end by 2 bases; junction bases not matched to a gene: 2. The germline CDR1 and CDR2 sequences are KGHDR and SFDVKD. This sample is part of a study of T cell responses to AZD1222 COVID-19 vaccine. TCRdb keeps only in-frame clones here, not all; method: immunoSEQ multiplex PCR. This table holds around 140,000 clones, roughly 87% found once. Study-wide results and limits: It should be noted that donors were predominantly white British and more often female, and clonal diversity was possibly underestimated. Close to half of all spike-specific TCRs reportedly target regions of the variants that are unmutated. Only a handful of AZD1222 recipients were seropositive at baseline.

The TCR sequence derives from an adult who received the MenACWY meningococcal vaccine as a control. Sequencing was performed on peripheral blood, taken 28 days after the second dose of the MenACWY control vaccine. J is TRBJ2-6 and V is TRBV24-1, with 8 bases lining up with TRBD1. The CDR3 nucleotides read TGTGCCACCAGTGATCAACAGGGGGCTGGGGCCAACGTCCTGACTTTC. Protein: CATSDQQGAGANVLTF.